The rows below give T cell receptor beta chains drawn from one sample of a study of control samples from healthy donors and cancer patients. Assay used: immunoSEQ multiplex PCR; TCRdb lists only in-frame clones, some missing. The table records roughly 170,000 clones, approximately 94% of them present only once. Input material: blood. The source is a woman under 30 in good health. CDR3s include the opening cysteine and the closing phenylalanine or tryptophan. The D gene is left open where the match is weak. The size entry is marked missing in some rows and otherwise reads once, few, many or a size class.

V	J	size	D	CDR3	DNA
TRBV7-9	TRBJ2-5	NA	TRBD2	CASSPLPSGQETQYF	TGTGCCAGCAGCCCCCTCCCTAGCGGTCAAGAGACCCAGTACTTC
TRBV27	TRBJ1-1	NA	NA	CASRPRGGNTEAFF	TGTGCCAGCAGACCCCGCGGGGGGAACACTGAAGCTTTCTTT
TRBV6-1	TRBJ1-5	NA	NA	CASSEVNQPQHF	TGTGCCAGCAGTGAAGTGAATCAGCCCCAGCATTTT
TRBV19	TRBJ1-2	NA	TRBD1	CASQPLDRGQEGYTF	TGTGCCAGTCAGCCTCTCGACAGGGGCCAGGAGGGCTACACCTTC
TRBV3-1/TRBV3-2	TRBJ2-5	once	TRBD2	CASSRGGQETQYF	TGTGCCAGCAGCCGCGGGGGGCAAGAGACCCAGTACTTC
TRBV6-2/TRBV6-3	TRBJ1-5	NA	NA	CASSRTANQPQHF	TGTGCCAGCAGTCGGACCGCTAATCAGCCCCAGCATTTT
TRBV19	TRBJ2-4	NA	NA	CASSSAGFDKNIQYF	TGTGCCAGTAGTAGCGCAGGGTTTGACAAAAACATTCAGTACTTC
TRBV28	TRBJ2-1	NA	TRBD2	CASSSGQGLAGGPNEQFF	TGTGCCAGCAGTTCCGGACAGGGGCTAGCGGGAGGGCCTAATGAGCAGTTCTTC
TRBV18	TRBJ2-7	once	TRBD1	CASSPPGTGLYEQYF	TGTGCCAGCTCACCTCCCGGGACAGGGCTGTACGAGCAGTACTTC
TRBV2	TRBJ2-2	NA	NA	CASRTRVITGELFF	TGTGCCAGCAGGACTAGAGTCATCACCGGGGAGCTGTTTTTT
TRBV6-2/TRBV6-3	TRBJ2-7	NA	NA	CASRYLAPYEQYF	TGTGCCAGCAGATACCTAGCTCCCTACGAGCAGTACTTC
TRBV25-1	TRBJ1-2	NA	TRBD1	CASRWEGAVGGYTF	TGTGCCAGCAGATGGGAGGGGGCAGTGGGAGGCTACACCTTC
TRBV7-9	TRBJ1-1	NA	NA	CASSPVGGGTEAFF	TGTGCCAGCAGTCCAGTGGGGGGAGGGACTGAAGCTTTCTTT
TRBV19	TRBJ1-1	NA	NA	CASSTISGSEAFF	TGTGCCAGTAGTACCATTAGCGGGAGTGAAGCTTTCTTT
TRBV5-5	TRBJ2-1	NA	TRBD1	CASSSGQGAFNEQFF	TGTGCCAGCAGCTCTGGACAGGGGGCATTCAATGAGCAGTTCTTC
TRBV24-1	TRBJ2-2	NA	TRBD1	CATSDPGQTNTGELFF	TGTGCCACCAGTGATCCGGGACAGACTAACACCGGGGAGCTGTTTTTT
TRBV27	TRBJ2-7	NA	NA	CASSLSWTGIGPSYEQYF	TGTGCCAGCAGTTTATCGTGGACGGGGATAGGACCATCCTACGAGCAGTACTTC
TRBV19	TRBJ1-5	NA	NA	CASIQGGNSNQPQHF	TGTGCCAGTATTCAGGGCGGGAATAGCAATCAGCCCCAGCATTTT
TRBV28	TRBJ2-5	few	TRBD1	CASSLGDRQETQYF	TGTGCCAGCAGTTTAGGGGACAGACAAGAGACCCAGTACTTC
TRBV6-5	TRBJ1-4	NA	NA	CASSYTASTNEKLFF	TGTGCCAGCAGTTACACAGCCTCAACTAATGAAAAACTGTTTTTT
TRBV18	TRBJ2-3	NA	NA	CASSPATDTQYF	TGTGCCAGCTCACCGGCAACAGATACGCAGTATTTT
TRBV18	TRBJ1-6	NA	NA	CASSFSGRLSSYNSPLHF	TGTGCCAGCTCCTTCAGCGGCCGCCTAAGCTCCTATAATTCACCCCTCCACTTT
TRBV2	TRBJ2-7	once	NA	CASTRGGTLSVHEQYF	TGTGCCAGCACCAGAGGGGGGACCCTCAGCGTCCACGAGCAGTACTTC
TRBV9	TRBJ2-5	NA	NA	CASSVVGEWETQYF	TGTGCCAGCAGCGTAGTTGGAGAGTGGGAGACCCAGTACTTC
TRBV11-3	TRBJ2-1	NA	NA	CASSLDPNEQFF	TGTGCCAGCAGCTTAGATCCCAATGAGCAGTTCTTC
TRBV6-5	TRBJ1-2	NA	NA	CASSYSGYGYTF	TGTGCCAGCAGTTACTCGGGCTATGGCTACACCTTC
TRBV6-5	TRBJ2-2	NA	NA	CASSRTLPTGELFF	TGTGCCAGCAGTCGTACCTTACCCACCGGGGAGCTGTTTTTT
TRBV11-2	TRBJ2-7	NA	NA	CASSFIIGDSYEQYF	TGTGCCAGCAGCTTTATAATAGGGGATTCCTACGAGCAGTACTTC
TRBV3-1/TRBV3-2	TRBJ2-1	NA	NA	CASKGYNEQFF	TGTGCCAGCAAGGGCTACAATGAGCAGTTCTTC
TRBV6-1	TRBJ2-1	NA	NA	CASSEALLVTAPWIF	TGTGCCAGCAGTGAAGCGCTTTTGGTCACAGCCCCCTGGATCTTC
TRBV6-1	TRBJ2-1	NA	NA	CASSEMGSSYNEQFF	TGTGCCAGCAGTGAAATGGGGAGCTCCTACAATGAGCAGTTCTTC
TRBV19	TRBJ1-1	NA	NA	CASRGGGGLPRNTEAFF	TGTGCCAGTAGAGGGGGGGGAGGCCTCCCGAGGAACACTGAAGCTTTCTTT
TRBV9	TRBJ1-2	NA	TRBD1	CASSGTGGSAANYGYTF	TGTGCCAGCAGCGGCACAGGGGGCTCCGCAGCTAACTATGGCTACACCTTC
TRBV10-3	TRBJ2-5	NA	TRBD1	CAISEFGTGQETQYF	TGTGCCATCAGTGAGTTTGGGACAGGGCAAGAGACCCAGTACTTC
TRBV6-6	TRBJ1-1	NA	NA	CASSYRVTEAFF	TGTGCCAGCAGTTACAGGGTTACTGAAGCTTTCTTT
TRBV28	TRBJ1-5	NA	NA	CASSLRTGGTNQPQHF	TGTGCCAGCAGTTTAAGGACTGGGGGTACCAATCAGCCCCAGCATTTT
TRBV12-3/TRBV12-4	TRBJ1-6	NA	NA	CASSPNNSPLHF	TGTGCCAGCAGCCCTAATAATTCACCCCTCCACTTT
TRBV4-2	TRBJ1-3	NA	NA	CASSQADGNTIYF	TGTGCCAGCAGCCAGGCAGACGGAAACACCATATATTTT
TRBV6-1	TRBJ2-7	NA	NA	CASSEPTGPFDEQYF	TGTGCCAGCAGTGAACCTACTGGACCCTTCGACGAGCAGTACTTC
TRBV7-8	TRBJ2-7	once	TRBD2	CASSLASGGASIYEQYF	TGTGCCAGCAGCTTAGCGAGCGGGGGGGCCTCCATCTACGAGCAGTACTTC
TRBV21-1	TRBJ1-1	NA	NA	CATPGRTENTEAFF	TGTGCCACCCCAGGTCGGACAGAAAACACTGAAGCTTTCTTT
TRBV28	TRBJ1-5	NA	NA	CASSLRQPHQPQHF	TGTGCCAGCAGTTTAAGACAGCCCCATCAGCCCCAGCATTTT
TRBV19	TRBJ2-3	NA	NA	CASSINRGTDTQYF	TGTGCCAGTAGTATTAACAGGGGCACAGATACGCAGTATTTT
TRBV2	TRBJ1-2	once	NA	CASSEASRTRKLYGYTF	TGTGCCAGCAGTGAAGCGTCTCGGACACGAAAGCTCTATGGCTACACCTTC
TRBV12-3/TRBV12-4	TRBJ2-2	NA	NA	CASSLSGELFF	TGTGCCAGCAGTTTATCCGGGGAGCTGTTTTTT
TRBV4-1	TRBJ1-6	once	NA	CASSQDYRGEGSPLHF	TGCGCCAGCAGCCAAGATTACCGCGGGGAAGGCTCACCCCTCCACTTT
TRBV5-1	TRBJ1-3	NA	TRBD1	CASSPKQGAFGNTIYF	TGCGCCAGCAGCCCCAAACAGGGGGCCTTTGGAAACACCATATATTTT
TRBV3-1/TRBV3-2	TRBJ2-3	NA	NA	CASSLGPADTQYF	TGTGCCAGCAGCCTCGGACCTGCAGATACGCAGTATTTT
TRBV21-1	TRBJ1-1	NA	NA	CVSSKGDTEAFF	TGTGTCAGCAGCAAGGGGGACACTGAAGCTTTCTTT
TRBV5-6	TRBJ1-2	few	NA	CASSYGSRALIF	TGTGCCAGCAGCTATGGTTCCAGGGCCTTGATCTTC